A selection of T cell receptor beta chains follows, all from one sample in a study of beta chain features in type 1 diabetes. Some clones are missing from TCRdb's copy, which holds only in-frame ones; the method was immunoSEQ multiplex PCR. The data hold about half a million clones, with over 25% observed a single time. Sample: naive CD4+ T cells from blood. The receptors shown here come from a young man in good health. Both conserved end residues are part of each CDR3. D genes are given only for firm matches. A clone size is listed for some rows: how often the clone was seen (once, few, many), or a class if it is expanded.

>TRBD2|TRBV7-2|-|TRBJ2-5
TGTGCCAGCAGCTCGTCTAGCGGGGAGACCCAGTACTTC
CASSSSSGETQYF
>TRBD1|TRBV2|-|TRBJ2-7
TGTGCCAGCAGTGTACTGAGGGGGCTAGATGAGCAGTACTTC
CASSVLRGLDEQYF
>-|TRBV7-2|few|TRBJ2-7
TGTGCCAGCAGCTGGGGGTTTTACGAGCAGTACTTC
CASSWGFYEQYF
>-|TRBV20-1|-|TRBJ2-7
TGCAGTGCTAGCAGCTCCTACGAGCAGTACTTC
CSASSSYEQYF
>-|TRBV18|-|TRBJ2-6
TGTGCCAGCTCACCACCGGCAGGGTCTGGGGCCAACGTCCTGACTTTC
CASSPPAGSGANVLTF
>TRBD1|TRBV30|-|TRBJ2-6
TGTGCCTGGACGAACAGGGGACGGTTGATTTCTGGGGCCAACGTCCTGACTTTC
CAWTNRGRLISGANVLTF
>TRBD2|TRBV7-9|few|TRBJ2-1
TGTGCCAGCAGCTTAGCCGGCGGGAGGGTCAATGAGCAGTTCTTC
CASSLAGGRVNEQFF
>TRBD1|TRBV5-4|few|TRBJ2-5
TGTGCCAGCAGCTTGAGACAGGGGGGCGGAGAGACCCAGTACTTC
CASSLRQGGGETQYF
>-|TRBV7-9|-|TRBJ2-7
TGTGCCAGCAGCTTAACCGCTTCCTACGAGCAGTACTTC
CASSLTASYEQYF
>TRBD1|TRBV7-6|-|TRBJ2-1
TGTGCCAGCACCGGGACAGGGTTCCCTTACAATGAGCAGTTCTTC
CASTGTGFPYNEQFF
>-|TRBV4-2|-|TRBJ2-1
TGTGCCAGCAGCCAAGATACCAGGGTAAATGAGCAGTTCTTC
CASSQDTRVNEQFF
>-|TRBV27|few|TRBJ2-3
TGTGCCAGCAGTTTAACTTATGCCACAGGCACAGATACGCAGTATTTT
CASSLTYATGTDTQYF
>-|TRBV11-2|-|TRBJ2-1
TGTGCCAGCAGCTTATTAAAGCAGGGCAGTCACAATGAGCAGTTCTTC
CASSLLKQGSHNEQFF
>TRBD1|TRBV6-6|-|TRBJ2-3
TGTGCCAGCAGCTTCGGGACAGGAGGGCAACAAGATACGCAGTATTTT
CASSFGTGGQQDTQYF
>-|TRBV18|-|TRBJ2-6
TGTGCCAGCTCACCAGATCAGGGCGGCTCTGGGGCCAACGTCCTGACTTTC
CASSPDQGGSGANVLTF
>-|TRBV7-9|-|TRBJ1-1
TGTGCCAGCAGCTTAGTAGCCAACACTGAAGCTTTCTTT
CASSLVANTEAFF
>TRBD1|TRBV29-1|-|TRBJ2-5
TGCAGCGGAAACACAGGGGTAGAGACCCAGTACTTC
CSGNTGVETQYF
>-|TRBV6-1|-|TRBJ2-1
TGTGCCAGCAGTTCTACGGACAGCCTACACAATGAGCAGTTCTTC
CASSSTDSLHNEQFF
>-|TRBV30|-|TRBJ2-4
TGTGCCTGGGACTTTAAACAGGGAAACATTCAGTACTTC
CAWDFKQGNIQYF
>-|TRBV5-4|-|TRBJ2-3
TGTGCCAGCAGCTTGCAGGAGGCGGGGGATACGCAGTATTTT
CASSLQEAGDTQYF
>TRBD1|TRBV7-3|few|TRBJ2-1
TGTGCCAGCAGCTTAGTCCCCGACAGGGGGACCAACAATGAGCAGTTCTTC
CASSLVPDRGTNNEQFF
>-|TRBV30|-|TRBJ1-5
TGTGCCTGGAGCCACCCCAGGGGAAGCAATCAGCCCCAGCATTTT
CAWSHPRGSNQPQHF
>-|TRBV14|-|TRBJ2-2
TGTGCCAGCAGCCAAGCTCTGGCCTGGAACACCGGGGAGCTGTTTTTT
CASSQALAWNTGELFF
>TRBD1|TRBV29-1|-|TRBJ2-5
TGCAGCGTTGATCAGGGGGCAGAGACCCAGTACTTC
CSVDQGAETQYF
>TRBD2|TRBV30|-|TRBJ2-7
TGTGCCTGGGGCGGACTAGCGGGAGCGTTTTTCTACGAGCAGTACTTC
CAWGGLAGAFFYEQYF
>-|TRBV29-1|-|TRBJ1-1
TGCAGCGTGAGGACAGCAATGAACACTGAAGCTTTCTTT
CSVRTAMNTEAFF
>TRBD2|TRBV30|-|TRBJ2-2
TGTGCCTGGAGTCCCCTTTGGACTAGCGGGGACGGGGAGCTGTTTTTT
CAWSPLWTSGDGELFF
>-|TRBV5-4|-|TRBJ2-3
TGTGCCAGCAGCAGTTACAGGGCTGAGGGAGATACGCAGTATTTT
CASSSYRAEGDTQYF
>-|TRBV28|-|TRBJ2-4
TGTGCCAGCAGTTTTAGGGGAAACATTCAGTACTTC
CASSFRGNIQYF
>-|TRBV4-1|few|TRBJ2-1
TGCGCCAGCAGCCAAGTAGGCAGCGCCGGCAAGCATGAGCAGTTCTTC
CASSQVGSAGKHEQFF
>TRBD1|TRBV5-4|-|TRBJ1-4
TGTGCCAGCAGCTTGGGACAGGGGAATGAAAAACTGTTTTTT
CASSLGQGNEKLFF
>-|TRBV7-2|-|TRBJ2-5
TGTGCCAGCACCGTCTCCGCGGAGACCCAGTACTTC
CASTVSAETQYF
>-|TRBV30|few|TRBJ2-2
TGTGCCTCGAAGGGGGACTCTAACACCGGGGAGCTGTTTTTT
CASKGDSNTGELFF
>-|TRBV11-2|-|TRBJ2-2
TGTGCCAGCAGCTTCCTGACTACCCAGCTGTTTTTT
CASSFLTTQLFF
>-|TRBV9|-|TRBJ1-5
TGTGCCAGCAGCGTAGGGGGGTTGGATCAGCCCCAGCATTTT
CASSVGGLDQPQHF
>TRBD1|TRBV19|-|TRBJ2-7
TGTGCCAGTAGTACAGGGACAGGGAGGTCCTACGAGCAGTACTTC
CASSTGTGRSYEQYF
>TRBD1|TRBV7-9|few|TRBJ2-7
TGTGCCAGCAGCGTTACAGGGGTCCACGAGCAGTACTTC
CASSVTGVHEQYF
>-|TRBV25-1|-|TRBJ2-3
TGTGCCAGCAGGTGGACGGGCACAGATACGCAGTATTTT
CASRWTGTDTQYF
>-|TRBV29-1|few|TRBJ2-1
TGCAGCGTCATCCGGGACCCCTACAATGAGCAGTTCTTC
CSVIRDPYNEQFF
>-|TRBV5-4|-|TRBJ1-1
TGTGCCAGCAGCCCTAGACAGGCTTTGAACACTGAAGCTTTCTTT
CASSPRQALNTEAFF
>-|TRBV5-1|-|TRBJ1-1
TGCGCCAGCAGCTTGGAGCAGGACACTGAAGCTTTCTTT
CASSLEQDTEAFF
>-|TRBV7-9|-|TRBJ2-7
TGTGCCAGCAGCTTACAGACAGGTGTCTACGAGCAGTACTTC
CASSLQTGVYEQYF
>-|TRBV4-1|few|TRBJ2-7
TGCGCCAGCAGCCATCAGCCCAGAACCTACGAGCAGTACTTC
CASSHQPRTYEQYF
>TRBD2|TRBV28|-|TRBJ2-5
TGTGCCAGCAGTGGGTGGCGGGGAGGGTTAGCGACCCAGTACTTC
CASSGWRGGLATQYF
>-|TRBV19|few|TRBJ2-2
TGTGCCAGTAAGACAGCCGCGAACACCGGGGAGCTGTTTTTT
CASKTAANTGELFF
>-|TRBV25-1|-|TRBJ1-1
TGTGCCAGCAGTGATACAACCCAAGGAGGGAGTGGCGCTTTCTTT
CASSDTTQGGSGAFF
>TRBD2|TRBV5-1|-|TRBJ2-3
TGCGCCAGCAGCTTGGGACTAGCGGATGTCACAGATACGCAGTATTTT
CASSLGLADVTDTQYF
>-|TRBV7-9|-|TRBJ2-7
TGTGCCAGCAGCGCAACCAGGTCCCCATCCTACGAGCAGTACTTC
CASSATRSPSYEQYF
>-|TRBV28|once|TRBJ2-5
TGTGCCAGCGTAGGGCAAGAGACCCAGTACTTC
CASVGQETQYF
>-|TRBV9|-|TRBJ2-5
TGTGCCAGCAGCGTTGGGGGTGCAGAGACCCAGTACTTC
CASSVGGAETQYF
>-|TRBV19|-|TRBJ2-7
TGTGCCAGTAGACCCAAGTATGGGGAGCAGTACTTC
CASRPKYGEQYF
>-|TRBV30|-|TRBJ2-3
TGTGCCTGGAGTTCTGGAAGCACAGATACGCAGTATTTT
CAWSSGSTDTQYF
>-|TRBV7-9|-|TRBJ2-1
TGTGCCAGCAGCTTAAGGTCGGAGGGCTGGGGTGTGCAGTTCTTC
CASSLRSEGWGVQFF
>-|TRBV10-3|-|TRBJ1-5
TGTGCCATCAGTGGAGGAGGGCCCCAGCATTTT
CAISGGGPQHF
>-|TRBV7-3|-|TRBJ1-5
TGTGCCAGCAGCTCCAATCAGCCCCAGCATTTT
CASSSNQPQHF
>-|TRBV7-2|-|TRBJ2-1
TGTGCCAGCAGCTTAGCGGAACGGAACAATGAGCAGTTCTTC
CASSLAERNNEQFF